The T cell receptor (beta chain) under discussion was sequenced for a study of T cells in Graves' hyperthyroidism and ophthalmopathy. Any patient presenting with uncontrolled infection, other autoimmune disease, pregnancy or lactation was left out. Study-level results: The blood repertoire included most of the expanded thyroid clonotypes above 0.001.

Researchers took RNA transcripts and amplified the TCR beta CDR3 regions from them. Researchers ran a first-round RT-PCR on the TCR CDR3 using the HTBI primer set. Each CDR3 protein is one row after TCRdb ran MiXCR on the multiplex PCR reads. The sample has around 280,000 distinct CDR3 sequences, 13% seen once. This clonotype was observed many times. Its target is not known. The sequencing sample was made of blood. The TCR sequence derives from a woman in her 30s with Graves' hyperthyroidism that later progressed to Graves' ophthalmopathy.

The CDR3 here is CAWRGTGWPETQYF. As DNA, the CDR3 is TGTGCCTGGAGGGGGACAGGGTGGCCAGAGACCCAGTACTTC. The chain has TRBV30 and TRBJ2-5; TRBD1 matches at 9 bases. V was clipped by 3 bases and J by 4 bases; unmatched bases: 6. CDR1 is GTSNPN and CDR2 is SVGIG in the germline V gene (reference sequence). This CDR3 contains 14 residues.